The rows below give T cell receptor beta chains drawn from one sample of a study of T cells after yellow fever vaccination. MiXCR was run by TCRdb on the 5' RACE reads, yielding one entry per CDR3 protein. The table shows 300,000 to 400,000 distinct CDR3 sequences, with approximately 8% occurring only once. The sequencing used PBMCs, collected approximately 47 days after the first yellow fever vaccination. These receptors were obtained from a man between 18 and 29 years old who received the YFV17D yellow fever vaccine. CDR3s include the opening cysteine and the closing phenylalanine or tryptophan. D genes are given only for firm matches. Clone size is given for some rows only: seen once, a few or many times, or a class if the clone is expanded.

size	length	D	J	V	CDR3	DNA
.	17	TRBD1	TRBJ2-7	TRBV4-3	CASSQEGGQGASYEQYF	TGCGCCAGCAGCCAAGAAGGAGGACAGGGGGCCTCCTACGAGCAGTACTTC
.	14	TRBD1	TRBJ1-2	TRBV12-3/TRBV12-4	CASSFGQGAWGYTF	TGTGCCAGCAGCTTCGGGCAGGGGGCTTGGGGCTACACCTTC
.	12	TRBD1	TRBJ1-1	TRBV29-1	CSVQGLRTEAFF	TGCAGCGTACAGGGGCTTCGCACTGAAGCTTTCTTT
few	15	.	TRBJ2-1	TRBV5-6	CASSFDGRSYNEQFF	TGTGCCAGCAGCTTTGATGGGAGGTCCTACAATGAGCAGTTCTTC
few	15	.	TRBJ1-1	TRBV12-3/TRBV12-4	CASSLRGGGTTEAFF	TGTGCCAGCAGTTTAAGGGGCGGAGGGACAACTGAAGCTTTCTTT
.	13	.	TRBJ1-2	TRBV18	CATQSSMAYGYTF	TGTGCCACCCAATCCTCAATGGCCTATGGCTACACCTTC
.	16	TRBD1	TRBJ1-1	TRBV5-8	CASTRGGRGLNTEAFF	TGTGCCAGCACCCGGGGTGGCAGGGGGCTTAACACTGAAGCTTTCTTT
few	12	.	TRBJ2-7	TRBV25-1	CASGRQPYEQYF	TGTGCCAGCGGCCGACAGCCCTACGAGCAGTACTTC
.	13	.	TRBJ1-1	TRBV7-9	CASSSERDREAFF	TGTGCCAGCAGCTCGGAACGGGACCGCGAAGCTTTCTTT
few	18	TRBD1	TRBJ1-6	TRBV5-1	CASSLEFSGGSYNSPLHF	TGCGCCAGCAGCTTGGAATTCTCAGGGGGCTCCTATAATTCACCCCTCCACTTT
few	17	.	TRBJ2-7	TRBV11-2	CASSLDSRGDSAYEQYF	TGTGCCAGCAGCTTAGATTCTCGTGGCGACAGCGCGTACGAGCAGTACTTC
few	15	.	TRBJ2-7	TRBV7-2	CASSLFRGAAYEQYF	TGTGCCAGCAGCTTATTCCGGGGGGCGGCATACGAGCAGTACTTC
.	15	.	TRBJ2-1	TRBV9	CASSVEGSAYNEQFF	TGTGCCAGCAGCGTAGAGGGCTCGGCATACAATGAGCAGTTCTTC
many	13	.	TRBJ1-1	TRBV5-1	CASSLEGGSEAFF	TGCGCCAGCAGCTTGGAGGGGGGTTCCGAAGCTTTCTTT